This T cell receptor (beta chain) was found in a study of T cell responses to AZD1222 COVID-19 vaccine. Regarding this clone: Its antigen is not identified.

Study findings and constraints: Donors were largely white British and mainly female; clonal diversity was possibly underestimated.

Sequenced by immunoSEQ multiplex PCR; TCRdb stores in-frame clones only, minus some. Of 140,000 to 150,000 clones in the sample, roughly 80% are singletons; the top ten hold about 4%. Here the sequenced sample was peripheral blood, taken on day 0 of MenACWY control vaccination. The sequence was obtained from an adult in good health.

CDR3: CASSFRGGVNEQFF. The CDR3 bases are TGTGCCAGCAGCTTCCGAGGCGGCGTGAATGAGCAGTTCTTC. The V call is TRBV7-8, the J call TRBJ2-1; D is unresolved. Trimming took 3 bases from V and 7 from J, leaving 13 bases between them. Per the germline V gene, CDR1 is SGHVS and CDR2 is FQNEAQ. The CDR3 has 14 residues.